The next 17 T cell receptor beta chains were all read from a single sample in a study of T-cell reconstitution after alpha-beta-depleted transplantation in children listed by TCRdb under 2016. The library was obtained by PCR. The reads were generated on an Illumina HiSeq 2500. TCR libraries were prepared with molecular barcoding, using unique molecular identifiers to normalize TCRbeta repertoire quantification. TCRdb ran its own pipeline on the public reads, namely fastp trimming at Q25 and MiXCR clone calling, and kept in-frame beta chains. Each record represents a unique CDR3 protein, reported with the most common genes and DNA among its rows. This sample gives just over 350,000 distinct CDR3 sequences in total; approximately 12% of them show up just once. The top ten constitute about 4% of the sample. The sequences come from PBMCs, collected from the stem cell graft. Receptor source: a human donor who donated a stem cell graft to a child with Fanconi anemia.

In its sample, this clonotype was seen many times. V is TRBV20-1 and J is TRBJ2-1, with 8 positions matching TRBD2. With V trimmed by 5 bases and J by 5 bases, 11 bases remained unmatched. The CDR3 has 15 amino acids. Germline values: CDR1 DFQATT, CDR2 SNEGSKA (reference sequence). CDR3 sequence (DNA): TGCAGTGCTCAACTTCAGGATAGCGGGGACAATGAGCAGTTCTTC. Translating gives CSAQLQDSGDNEQFF.

V usage is TRBV12-3 or TRBV12-4 and J usage is TRBJ1-2, with D unclear. The CDR3 length is 15 residues. Between the trimmed V and J ends, which lost 8 bases and 5 bases, there was a span of 21 bases. In DNA form, the CDR3 reads TGTGCCAGCGGAGGATCCGGTCGCTTCTTATATGGCTACACCTTC. Residues: CASGGSGRFLYGYTF.

In this sample, this clonotype turned up a few times. This rearrangement joins TRBV7-2 to TRBJ1-2; D is unclear. Trimming removed 1 base from V and 7 bases from J, with 16 bases in between. CDR1 SGHTA and CDR2 FQGNSA come from the germline V gene. The CDR3 runs to 15 residues. The DNA of the CDR3 is TGTGCCAGCAGCTTAGAGTTCCAGAACCCGGGTGGCTACACCTTC. As protein: CASSLEFQNPGGYTF.

The chain combines TRBV4-1 with TRBJ1-2, with a weak D call TRBD1 (5 bases). Trimming removed 0 bases from V and 0 bases from J, with 17 bases in between. Germline V gene lookup returns CDR1 MGHRA and CDR2 YSYEKL. The CDR3 contains 18 residues. The DNA of the CDR3 is TGCGCCAGCAGCCAAGATTTCCCCGATTGGACATCTAACTATGGCTACACCTTC. The encoded protein is CASSQDFPDWTSNYGYTF.

There are many counts of this clonotype. This chain joins TRBV24-1 and TRBJ1-1; no reliable D call. In germline, CDR1 is KGHDR, CDR2 SFDVKD. Trimming left V 7 bases short and J 1 base short, with 9 bases between. The CDR3 is 13 residues long. CDR3 DNA sequence: TGTGCCACCAGGGAAGATACGAACACTGAAGCTTTCTTT. This sequence encodes CATREDTNTEAFF.

V is TRBV5-5 and J is TRBJ2-7; D is possibly TRBD2 (5 bases). CDR1 and CDR2 (germline): SGHKS, YYEKEE (reference sequence). This CDR3 spans 15 amino acids. Between the trimmed V and J ends, which lost 0 bases and 2 bases, there was a span of 12 bases. CDR3 in amino acids: CASSLGPRDTYEQYF. CDR3 sequence (DNA): TGTGCCAGCAGCTTGGGACCCCGGGATACCTACGAGCAGTACTTC.

This clonotype occurred many times. The chain links TRBV15 to TRBJ2-3, with a possible D match to TRBD1 (6 bases). The ends were cut back, 8 bases at V and 0 bases at J, with 9 bases in the middle. In germline, CDR1 is LNHNV, CDR2 YYDKDF (reference sequence). The CDR3 runs to 13 residues. The CDR3 nucleotides are TGTGCCACCTGGACAGTAAGCACAGATACGCAGTATTTT. Its translation: CATWTVSTDTQYF.

This chain connects TRBV2 to TRBJ2-7; the D is unclear. V dropped 6 bases and J dropped 4 bases, with 19 bases sitting between them. The length of the CDR3 is 15 residues. Germline V gene lookup returns CDR1 SNHLY and CDR2 FYNNEI. The CDR3 spells CASRGRTGGMYEQYV. CDR3 in DNA: TGTGCCAGCAGAGGCCGAACGGGCGGAATGTACGAGCAGTACGTC.

This chain joins TRBV3-1 and TRBJ2-1, with TRBD2 matching 7 bases. The V gene's germline CDR1 is LGHDT and CDR2 YNNKEL (reference sequence). The CDR3 has 12 residues. The V gene end was trimmed by 3 bases and the J gene end by 13 bases; junction bases not matched to a gene: 6. The CDR3 sequence is CASSQAGTIQFF. The DNA for the CDR3 is TGTGCCAGCAGCCAGGCCGGGACTATCCAGTTCTTC.

The chain employs TRBV11-2 and TRBJ2-5, with a weak D call TRBD2 (6 bases). The CDR3 is made up of 14 amino acids. Trimming took 5 bases from V and 7 from J, leaving 17 bases between them. CDR1 and CDR2 from the germline V gene are SGHAT and FQNNGV. CDR3 DNA sequence: TGTGCCAGCAGCCCGACTAGAACATCAGGGACCCAGTACTTC. Amino acid sequence: CASSPTRTSGTQYF.

The chain carries TRBV12-3 or TRBV12-4 and TRBJ1-6; the D is unclear. V lost 5 bases and J 10 bases, leaving 12 bases between the germline ends. The CDR3 totals 13 residues. CDR3 nucleotide sequence: TGTGCCAGCAGTGCCCGGGGAGAGTCACCCCTCCACTTT. Translation: CASSARGESPLHF.

V and J are TRBV11-2 and TRBJ2-7; TRBD1 matches 8 bases. The CDR3 runs 13 residues. CDR1 and CDR2 from the germline V gene are SGHAT and FQNNGV. The J segment lost 6 bases and the V segment lost 5 bases, leaving 6 bases of the junction unmatched. The CDR3 protein is CASSHGQGREQYF. The CDR3 bases are TGTGCCAGCAGCCATGGACAGGGTCGCGAGCAGTACTTC. The full variable domain, rest sourced from reference TRBV11-2 and TRBJ2-7, is EAGVAQSPRYKIIEKRQSVAFWCNPISGHATLYWYQQILGQGPKLLIQFQNNGVVDDSQLPKDRFSAERLKGVDSTLKIQPAKLEDSAVYLCASSHGQGREQYFGPGTRLTVT.

This clonotype was detected many times. This chain joins TRBV15 and TRBJ2-1; no reliable D call. The CDR3 covers 13 residues. CDR1 is LNHNV, CDR2 YYDKDF, per germline (reference sequence). V was pared by 0 bases and J by 5 bases, with 5 bases between. CDR3 in amino acids: CATSRDLHNEQFF. In DNA form, the CDR3 reads TGTGCCACCAGCAGAGATCTCCACAATGAGCAGTTCTTC.

The table lists this clonotype with many counts. Here the CDR3 reads CASSVGWAQPQHF. The CDR3 coding sequence is TGTGCCAGCAGCGTAGGTTGGGCGCAGCCCCAGCATTTT. V and J are TRBV9 and TRBJ1-5; D unclear. V was clipped by 0 bases and J by 7 bases, with 8 bases between them. The CDR3 extends over 13 amino acids. Per the germline V gene, CDR1 is SGDLS and CDR2 is YYNGEE.

In this sample, this clonotype turned up a few times. The rearrangement joins TRBV7-9 to TRBJ1-2; 10 positions match TRBD1. The CDR3 is 14 residues long. Germline CDR1 reads SEHNR; CDR2 reads FQNEAQ (reference sequence). V shed 7 bases, J shed 8 bases, and the junction held 10 bases outside the gene matches. The CDR3 protein is CASTPPGTGEGYTF. CDR3 DNA: TGTGCCAGCACGCCCCCCGGGACAGGGGAAGGCTACACCTTC.

As DNA, the CDR3 is TGTGCCATCGGTACCGGGACTAGCGCAGATACGCAGTATTTT. Amino acid sequence: CAIGTGTSADTQYF. The chain links TRBV10-3 to TRBJ2-3; 10 nucleotides agree with TRBD2. The germline V gene encodes CDR1 ENHRY and CDR2 SYGVKD. The CDR3 is 14 residues long. The junction had 6 bases not matched to a gene; V was cut back by 8 bases and J by 4 bases.

This clonotype was seen repeatedly, ten times or more. The genes are TRBV7-6 and TRBJ2-5; 9 positions agree with TRBD1. This CDR3 is 14 amino acids long. The V gene's germline CDR1 is SGHVS and CDR2 FNYEAQ. V trimming: 1 base; J trimming: 3 bases; junction bases outside the gene matches: 0. The CDR3, as DNA: TGTGCCAGCAGCTTAGGGACAGGGGAAGAGACCCAGTACTTC. Its protein is CASSLGTGEETQYF.